The 15 T cell receptor beta chains given below trace back to one sample, sequenced in a study of a mutant IDH1 vaccine in newly diagnosed glioma. Time point denoted: week 23, last vaccination. What each vaccine dose contained was 300 ug of mutant IDH1 20-mer peptide, accompanied by topical imiquimod. Their antigens are not known. Data came from immunoSEQ multiplex PCR; TCRdb stores just in-frame clones and leaves some out. The data contain tens of thousands of clones, under 80% of them singletons. Sequenced here: PBMCs, sampled from a glioma patient whose treatment included an IDH1 peptide vaccine. These receptors all stem from a man aged 50 to 59 with glioma.

V and J are TRBV6-6 and TRBJ1-6, with TRBD1 matching over 7 bases. The CDR3 covers 16 residues. From germline, CDR1 is MNHNY and CDR2 SVGAGI (reference sequence). V was pared by 6 bases and J by 0 bases, with 5 bases of the junction left unmatched. The CDR3 is CASSIQGPSYNSPLHF. The CDR3 DNA follows: TGTGCCAGCAGCATACAGGGGCCCTCCTATAATTCACCCCTCCACTTT.

This CDR3 reads CASRPDGTDTQYF. CDR3 coding DNA: TGTGCCAGCAGACCAGACGGCACAGATACGCAGTATTTT. The rearrangement joins TRBV7-3 to TRBJ2-3; D is ambiguous. CDR3 length equals 13 residues. CDR1 and CDR2 (germline): SGHTA, FQGTGA. V dropped 6 bases and J dropped 1 base, with 8 bases sitting between them.

The chain couples TRBV2 to TRBJ2-5; no firm D call. Per the germline V gene, CDR1 is SNHLY and CDR2 is FYNNEI. V was cut by 5 bases and J by 5 bases, with 12 bases left in between. The CDR3 sequence is 13 residues long. In DNA form, the CDR3 reads TGTGCCAGCAGTCCTTCCGCACTCGAGACCCAGTACTTC. Translated: CASSPSALETQYF.

CDR3 residues: CSVEVPTMNTGELFF. The CDR3 DNA sequence: TGCAGCGTTGAAGTCCCGACGATGAACACCGGGGAGCTGTTTTTT. The chain couples TRBV29-1 to TRBJ2-2; D remains unclear. This CDR3 spans 15 amino acids. Germline loops: CDR1 SQVTM, CDR2 ANQGSEA. Trimming left V 1 base short and J 1 base short, with 10 bases between.

V gene TRBV4-1 combines with J gene TRBJ1-2; D remains ambiguous. This CDR3 is built from 14 residues. V shed 0 bases and J shed 5 bases, with 10 bases lying between them. Per germline, CDR1 MGHRA and CDR2 YSYEKL. The DNA of the CDR3 is TGCGCCAGCAGCCAAGATCGGGTACCATATGGCTACACCTTC. Its translation: CASSQDRVPYGYTF.

The chain recombines TRBV20-1 with TRBJ2-2; D ambiguous. Germline CDR1 DFQATT, CDR2 SNEGSKA (reference sequence). Trimming left V 6 bases short and J 6 bases short, with 8 bases between. The CDR3 spans 11 residues. CDR3 protein: CSAERPGELFF. The CDR3 DNA is TGCAGTGCCGAAAGGCCCGGGGAGCTGTTTTTT.

This clone appeared a few times. The chain joins TRBV6-5 to TRBJ1-1; D not resolved. The germline gives CDR1 MNHEY, CDR2 SVGAGI. V lost 2 bases to trimming and J lost 1 base, with 8 bases between them. This CDR3 is 14 amino acids long. This chain's CDR3 is CASSYRGQNTEAFF. The CDR3 DNA reads as TGTGCCAGCAGTTACAGAGGGCAGAACACTGAAGCTTTCTTT.

The CDR3 loop is CASSTTGTGGYGYTF. In nucleotides, the CDR3 is TGTGCCAGTAGTACGACCGGGACAGGGGGCTATGGCTACACCTTC. This chain uses TRBV19 with TRBJ1-2, with 11 bases fitting TRBD1. Germline V CDR1 and CDR2: LNHDA, SQIVND (reference sequence). The CDR3 is made up of 15 amino acids. V gave up 4 bases and J gave up 4 bases; unmatched junction bases: 5.

The chain has TRBV19 and TRBJ1-5; D not certain. Germline V CDR1 and CDR2: LNHDA, SQIVND (reference sequence). Trimming shortened V by 5 bases and J by 2 bases, and 10 bases separated the two germline ends. The CDR3 covers 14 residues. The CDR3 DNA follows: TGTGCCAGTAGTCCCCGGTCTCGCAATCAGCCCCAGCATTTT. This encodes CASSPRSRNQPQHF.

This clone was observed a few times. This chain joins TRBV4-1 and TRBJ1-2; D not resolved. This CDR3 spans 12 amino acids. CDR1 is MGHRA and CDR2 is YSYEKL in the germline V gene. Trimming pared 1 base from V and 6 bases from J, leaving 6 bases between. CDR3 residues: CASSQGRDGYTF. The CDR3 bases are TGCGCCAGCAGCCAAGGGAGGGATGGCTACACCTTC.

The table lists this clone with a few counts. The V and J genes are TRBV5-1 and TRBJ2-1; 14 bases are a match to TRBD2. The CDR3 runs to 19 residues. V gave up 3 bases and J gave up 3 bases; unmatched junction bases: 11. Germline loops: CDR1 SGHRS, CDR2 YFSETQ. As DNA, the CDR3 is TGCGCCAGCAGCTCTGAGGGGGGACTAGCGGGGGAGCGCTACAATGAGCAGTTCTTC. Protein sequence: CASSSEGGLAGERYNEQFF.

The rearrangement joins TRBV5-6 to TRBJ2-7, with TRBD1 as a possible D gene (7 bases). The CDR3 runs to 16 residues. Germline values: CDR1 SGHDT, CDR2 YYEEEE. With 6 bases removed from V and 2 bases from J, the gap between germline ends came to 21 bases. CDR3 sequence reads: CASTSSGGPMTYEQYF. CDR3 DNA sequence: TGTGCCAGCACCTCCTCAGGGGGGCCCATGACCTACGAGCAGTACTTC.

The chain is built from TRBV10-3 and TRBJ1-1; D is undetermined. Germline V lookup: CDR1 ENHRY, CDR2 SYGVKD. The CDR3 runs to 14 residues. V shed 4 bases and J shed 0 bases, with 9 bases lying between them. This chain's CDR3 is CAISGGLLNTEAFF. The DNA for the CDR3 is TGTGCCATCAGTGGAGGGCTTCTGAACACTGAAGCTTTCTTT.

The chain combines TRBV6-1 with TRBJ2-7, with 11 bases fitting TRBD2. CDR1 is MNHNS and CDR2 is SASEGT in the germline V gene. CDR3 length: 17 amino acids. Trimming cost V 3 bases and J 6 bases; bases outside gene matches: 13. The CDR3 DNA sequence: TGTGCCAGCAGTGATCCCCGGGCTAGCGGGGGGTATACCGAGCAGTACTTC. Translating it yields CASSDPRASGGYTEQYF.

The chain has TRBV2 and TRBJ1-6; no definite D call. CDR3 length equals 13 residues. V lost 8 bases, J lost 7 bases, and 12 bases lay in between. In germline, CDR1 is SNHLY, CDR2 FYNNEI. The CDR3 spells CASFGLPNSPLHF. DNA of the CDR3: TGTGCCAGCTTCGGGCTGCCGAATTCACCCCTCCACTTT.